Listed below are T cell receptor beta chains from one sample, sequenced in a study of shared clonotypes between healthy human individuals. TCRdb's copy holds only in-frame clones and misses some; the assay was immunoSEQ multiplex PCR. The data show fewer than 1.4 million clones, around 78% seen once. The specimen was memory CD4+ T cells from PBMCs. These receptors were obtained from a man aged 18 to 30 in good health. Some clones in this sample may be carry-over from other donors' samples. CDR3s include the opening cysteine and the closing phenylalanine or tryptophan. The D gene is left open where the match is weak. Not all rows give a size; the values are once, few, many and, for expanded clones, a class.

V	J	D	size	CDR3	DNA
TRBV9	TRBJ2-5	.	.	CASSVAWGAWETQYF	TGTGCCAGCAGCGTAGCGTGGGGGGCTTGGGAGACCCAGTACTTC
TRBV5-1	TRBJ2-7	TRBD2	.	CASSFEPSGSYEQYF	TGCGCCAGCAGCTTTGAGCCTAGCGGGAGCTACGAGCAGTACTTC
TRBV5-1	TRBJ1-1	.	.	CASSYGMTALVNTEAFF	TGCGCCAGCAGCTATGGAATGACAGCTCTCGTAAACACTGAAGCTTTCTTT
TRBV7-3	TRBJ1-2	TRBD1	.	CASSPPGTEYGYTF	TGTGCCAGCAGCCCCCCGGGGACAGAATATGGCTACACCTTC
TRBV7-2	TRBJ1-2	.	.	CASSAGTLDGYTF	TGTGCCAGCAGCGCCGGGACTCTTGATGGCTACACCTTC
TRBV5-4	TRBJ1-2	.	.	CASSTLARSFYGYTF	TGTGCCAGCAGCACCCTGGCTCGCTCCTTCTATGGCTACACCTTC
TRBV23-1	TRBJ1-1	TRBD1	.	CASRPQGANTEAFF	TGCGCCAGCAGACCCCAGGGGGCGAACACTGAAGCTTTCTTT
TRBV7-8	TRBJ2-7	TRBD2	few	CASSTPPSGGTYEQYF	TGTGCCAGCAGCACCCCCCCTAGCGGGGGTACCTACGAGCAGTACTTC
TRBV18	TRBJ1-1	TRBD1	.	CASSRYRGPQDTEAFF	TGTGCCAGCTCACGGTACAGGGGGCCCCAGGACACTGAAGCTTTCTTT
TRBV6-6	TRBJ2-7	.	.	CASTPDPSYEQYF	TGTGCCAGCACTCCGGATCCCTCCTACGAGCAGTACTTC
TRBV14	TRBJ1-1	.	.	CASSHEGVTEAFF	TGTGCCAGCAGCCACGAGGGGGTCACTGAAGCTTTCTTT
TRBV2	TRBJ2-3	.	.	CASSVGPEAQYF	TGTGCCAGCAGTGTGGGACCCGAAGCGCAGTATTTT
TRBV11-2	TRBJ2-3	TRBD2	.	CASSLAGGLATTDTQYF	TGTGCCAGCAGCTTAGCGGGGGGGCTAGCGACGACAGATACGCAGTATTTT
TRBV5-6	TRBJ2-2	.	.	CASSGTTNTGELFF	TGTGCCAGCAGCGGGACCACGAACACCGGGGAGCTGTTTTTT
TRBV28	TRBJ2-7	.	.	CATGGREYEQYF	TGTGCCACCGGGGGCAGGGAATACGAGCAGTACTTC
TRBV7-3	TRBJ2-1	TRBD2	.	CASSLSGIYNEQFF	TGTGCCAGCAGCTTGAGCGGGATTTACAATGAGCAGTTCTTC
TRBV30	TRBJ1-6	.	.	CAWSIRGGANSPLHF	TGTGCCTGGAGTATCCGCGGAGGCGCTAATTCACCCCTCCACTTT
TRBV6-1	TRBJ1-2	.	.	CATGRSIYGYTF	TGTGCCACGGGACGGAGCATCTATGGCTACACCTTC
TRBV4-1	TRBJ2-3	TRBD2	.	CASSETGTSGRSDTQYF	TGCGCCAGCAGCGAAACCGGGACTAGCGGGAGGTCAGATACGCAGTATTTT
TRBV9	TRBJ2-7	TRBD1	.	CASSVREGTGSYEQYF	TGTGCCAGCAGCGTAAGGGAGGGGACAGGGTCCTACGAGCAGTACTTC
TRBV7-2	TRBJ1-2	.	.	CASGAVINYGYTF	TGTGCCAGCGGGGCGGTAATCAACTATGGCTACACCTTC
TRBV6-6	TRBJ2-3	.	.	CASSYFSRPMDTQYF	TGTGCCAGCAGTTATTTCAGCCGCCCCATGGATACGCAGTATTTT
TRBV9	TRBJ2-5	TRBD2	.	CASSVGGGRGYQETQYF	TGTGCCAGCAGCGTAGGGGGCGGGCGGGGGTACCAAGAGACCCAGTACTTC
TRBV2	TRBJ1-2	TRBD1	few	CASSSTGMEGGYTF	TGTGCCAGCAGTTCGACAGGGATGGAAGGGGGCTACACCTTC
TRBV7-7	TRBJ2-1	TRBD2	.	CASAASGYNEQFF	TGTGCCTCAGCGGCTAGCGGTTACAATGAGCAGTTCTTC
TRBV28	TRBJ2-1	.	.	CASRGGAPEQFF	TGTGCCAGCAGGGGGGGGGCACCGGAGCAGTTCTTC
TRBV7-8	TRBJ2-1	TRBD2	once	CASSRRPGLAGGHGEQFF	TGTGCCAGCAGCAGACGGCCGGGACTAGCGGGAGGGCATGGTGAGCAGTTCTTC
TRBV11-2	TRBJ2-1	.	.	CASSLERRGSYNEQFF	TGTGCCAGCAGCTTAGAGAGGCGGGGTTCCTACAATGAGCAGTTCTTC
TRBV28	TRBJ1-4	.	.	CASSSPSGRGNEKLFF	TGTGCCAGCAGTTCTCCATCGGGACGGGGAAATGAAAAACTGTTTTTT
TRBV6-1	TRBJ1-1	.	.	CASSERRGEAFF	TGTGCCAGCAGTGAGAGGAGAGGGGAAGCTTTCTTT
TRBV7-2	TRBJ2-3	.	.	CASSLGSWADTQYF	TGTGCCAGCAGCTTAGGGAGCTGGGCAGATACGCAGTATTTT
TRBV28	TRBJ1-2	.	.	CASSPPLGGGYNYGYTF	TGTGCCAGCAGTCCACCTCTAGGGGGAGGCTATAACTATGGCTACACCTTC
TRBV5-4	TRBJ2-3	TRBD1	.	CASSLAGGIYTDTQYF	TGTGCCAGCAGTTTGGCAGGGGGTATATACACAGATACGCAGTATTTT
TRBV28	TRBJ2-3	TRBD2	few	CASSPRLAGGGADTQYF	TGTGCCAGCAGTCCCAGACTAGCGGGAGGTGGGGCAGATACGCAGTATTTT
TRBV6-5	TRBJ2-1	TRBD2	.	CASSPGTSGRSEQFF	TGTGCCAGCAGCCCCGGGACTAGCGGGAGAAGTGAGCAGTTCTTC
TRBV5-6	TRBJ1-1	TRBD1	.	CASSQGTGVISNTEAFF	TGTGCCAGCAGCCAGGGGACAGGGGTAATTTCGAACACTGAAGCTTTCTTT
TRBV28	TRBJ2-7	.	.	CASTESGQWAYEQYF	TGTGCCAGCACCGAATCGGGACAATGGGCCTACGAGCAGTACTTC
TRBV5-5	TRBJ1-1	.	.	CASSFARNTEAFF	TGTGCCAGCAGCTTTGCGAGAAACACTGAAGCTTTCTTT
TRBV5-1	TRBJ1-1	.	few	CASSLGDRTEAFF	TGCGCCAGCAGCTTGGGGGATAGGACTGAAGCTTTCTTT
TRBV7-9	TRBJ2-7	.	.	CATSLAGASYEQYF	TGTGCCACCAGCCTAGCAGGCGCCTCCTACGAGCAGTACTTC
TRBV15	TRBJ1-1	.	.	CVAPQCDTEAFF	TGTGTAGCCCCTCAGTGTGACACTGAAGCTTTCTTT
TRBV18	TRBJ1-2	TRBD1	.	CASSPMTGTNYGYTF	TGTGCCAGCTCACCGATGACAGGGACTAACTATGGCTACACCTTC
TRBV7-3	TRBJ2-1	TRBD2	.	CASSLGGSVRSEQFF	TGTGCCAGCAGCTTAGGCGGGAGCGTTCGGAGTGAGCAGTTCTTC
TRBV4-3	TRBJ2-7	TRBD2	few	CASSQDWSRGGYEQYF	TGCGCCAGCAGCCAAGATTGGAGTCGCGGGGGGTACGAGCAGTACTTC
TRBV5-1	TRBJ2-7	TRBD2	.	CASSLGLAGPSEQYF	TGCGCCAGCAGCTTGGGGCTAGCGGGACCGTCCGAGCAGTACTTC
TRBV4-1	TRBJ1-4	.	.	CASSARLQEQSEKPFF	TGCGCCAGCAGCGCCCGATTACAGGAGCAGAGTGAAAAACCCTTTTTT
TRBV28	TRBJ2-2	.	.	CASEGSARSGELFF	TGTGCCAGCGAAGGGTCGGCGAGGTCCGGGGAGCTGTTTTTT
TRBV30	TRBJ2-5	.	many	CAWTQEGTAQYF	TGTGCCTGGACCCAAGAGGGGACGGCCCAGTACTTC
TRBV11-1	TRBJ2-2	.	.	CASSRLALDTGELFF	TGTGCCAGCAGCCGTCTAGCGCTGGACACCGGGGAGCTGTTTTTT
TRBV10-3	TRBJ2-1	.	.	CATRMLEGNEQFF	TGTGCCACTCGGATGTTGGAGGGCAATGAGCAGTTCTTC
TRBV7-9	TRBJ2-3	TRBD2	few	CASSPSGITDTQYF	TGTGCCAGCAGCCCTAGCGGGATCACAGATACGCAGTATTTT
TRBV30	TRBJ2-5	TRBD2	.	CAWRPGLDQETQYF	TGTGCCTGGAGGCCGGGACTAGATCAGGAGACCCAGTACTTC
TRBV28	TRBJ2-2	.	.	CASSFPPGGSGTGELFF	TGTGCCAGCAGTTTCCCCCCTGGAGGGAGTGGAACCGGGGAGCTGTTTTTT
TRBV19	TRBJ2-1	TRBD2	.	CASRVAGASYGQFF	TGTGCCAGTAGGGTAGCGGGAGCATCCTATGGGCAGTTCTTC
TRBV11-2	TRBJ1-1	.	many	CASSPGRSSGAEAFF	TGTGCCAGCAGCCCGGGACGGAGTTCGGGGGCTGAAGCTTTCTTT